What follows is one T cell receptor (beta chain) and its context. Its antigen is unknown. This table comes from immunoSEQ multiplex PCR, and its TCRdb copy is limited to in-frame clones, with some not included. The repertoire holds some 150,000 clones, approximately 92% seen once, with 3% to 3.5% in the top ten. The data derive from a study of T cell responses to AZD1222 COVID-19 vaccine. General study results and limits: Reportedly, nearly half the spike-specific TCRs target unmutated variant regions.

The CDR3 is 14 residues long. Trimming removed 2 bases from V and 3 bases from J, with 10 bases in between. Germline V gene sequence: CDR1 MNHEY, CDR2 SVGEGT. The chain joins TRBV6-2 or TRBV6-3 to TRBJ1-1; D may be TRBD1 (5 bases). The sequence was obtained from an adult who received the AZD1222 COVID-19 vaccine. Sequenced material: peripheral blood, taken 28 days after the second AZD1222 dose. CDR3 in amino acids: CASSYTRQHTEAFF. The CDR3 DNA follows: TGTGCCAGCAGTTACACCCGACAGCACACTGAAGCTTTCTTT.